This passage covers 18 T cell receptor beta chains from one sample sequenced in a study of T and B cells in COVID-19 patients. Blood genomic DNA input for TRB amplification was 250-500 ng. TRB rearrangements were amplified by multiplex PCR with BIOMED2 TRB-A/B primers. TCRdb called the multiplex PCR reads again in MiXCR, with one record for every CDR3 protein. The repertoire consists of 7,500 to 8,500 distinct CDR3 sequences, with over 35% occurring once and the leading ten covering under 3.5%. The sequenced sample was blood. The receptor source for this set is a human donor who had recovered from COVID-19.

This clonotype is medium-sized by share. The chain has TRBV29-1 and TRBJ2-3; no reliable D call. The ends were cut back, 7 bases at V and 2 bases at J, with 13 bases in the middle. The CDR3 runs 13 residues. Germline CDR1 is SQVTM and CDR2 is ANQGSEA. CDR3 DNA: TGCAGCGCCCCGTCTCAGAACACAGATACGCAGTATTTT. Translation: CSAPSQNTDTQYF.

The chain carries TRBV6-5 and TRBJ1-4; 7 bases fit TRBD1. The CDR3 consists of 14 residues. With V trimmed by 2 bases and J by 5 bases, 2 bases remained unmatched. The V gene's germline CDR1 is MNHEY and CDR2 SVGAGI. CDR3 sequence: CASSYETGNEKLFF. The DNA for the CDR3 is TGTGCCAGCAGTTACGAGACAGGGAATGAAAAACTGTTTTTT.

The chain carries TRBV24-1 and TRBJ2-5; 10 bases are shared with TRBD2. After removal of 5 bases from V and 1 base from J, the junction contained 0 bases not matched to a gene. Germline loops: CDR1 KGHDR, CDR2 SFDVKD. The CDR3 consists of 14 residues. CDR3 sequence (DNA): TGTGCCACCAGTGGACTAGCGGGCCAAGAGACCCAGTACTTC. Translating it yields CATSGLAGQETQYF.

This chain joins TRBV12-3 or TRBV12-4 and TRBJ1-3, with D uncertain. The length of the CDR3 is 13 residues. Trimming cost V 3 bases and J 4 bases, with 7 bases left between them. CDR3 protein: CASSLKVGNTIYF. The CDR3 DNA reads TGTGCCAGCAGTTTGAAGGTGGGAAACACCATATATTTT.

This clonotype is categorized as medium-sized (0.01 to 0.1%). The chain couples TRBV19 to TRBJ2-3, with D perhaps matching TRBD2 (5 bases). The CDR3 covers 18 residues. Germline CDR1 reads LNHDA; CDR2 reads SQIVND (reference sequence). With 6 bases removed from V and 2 bases from J, the gap between germline ends came to 24 bases. The CDR3 protein is CASSPPETGLRVTDTQYF. CDR3 sequence (DNA): TGTGCCAGTAGCCCCCCCGAAACGGGGTTAAGGGTCACAGATACGCAGTATTTT.

This clonotype was counted only a few times. The chain links TRBV29-1 to TRBJ2-2; no firm D call. The CDR3 runs to 13 residues. V was shortened by 4 bases and J by 1 base, with 7 bases between the two germline ends. The germline CDR1 and CDR2 sequences are SQVTM and ANQGSEA. CDR3 nucleotides: TGCAGCGTTGGGTCAGGGAACACCGGGGAGCTGTTTTTT. Its translation: CSVGSGNTGELFF.

A few counts support this clonotype. The chain couples TRBV6-5 to TRBJ2-2; D is possibly TRBD1 (6 bases). Germline V gives CDR1 MNHEY, CDR2 SVGAGI. V lost 6 bases, J lost 5 bases, and 10 bases lay in between. This CDR3 has 13 residues. CDR3 sequence reads: CASRQQGTGELFF. The CDR3 DNA reads as TGTGCCAGCAGGCAACAGGGAACCGGGGAGCTGTTTTTT.

This clonotype was seen more than once but under ten times. The chain uses TRBV6-5 and TRBJ2-2; the D call may be TRBD1 or TRBD2 (5 bases each). The germline gives CDR1 MNHEY, CDR2 SVGAGI. The CDR3 extends over 16 amino acids. The germline V and J ends were trimmed by 2 bases and 6 bases, with 16 bases remaining between them. DNA for the CDR3: TGTGCCAGCAGTTACAAGGGACCGGTCATGGCCGGGGAGCTGTTTTTT. Translating gives CASSYKGPVMAGELFF.

CDR3 loop: CASSQAGTALNQPQHF. The CDR3 DNA reads TGTGCCAGCTCACAAGCCGGGACAGCTCTCAATCAGCCCCAGCATTTT. V gene TRBV18 combines with J gene TRBJ1-5; 7 nucleotides line up with TRBD1. The V segment lost 4 bases and the J segment 3 bases; nucleotides outside the gene matches: 9. This CDR3 has 16 residues. The germline gives CDR1 KGHSH, CDR2 LQKENI.

The gene calls are TRBV4-2 and TRBJ2-1, with D maybe TRBD2 (7 bases). The ends were cut back, 0 bases at V and 5 bases at J, with 17 bases in the middle. The CDR3 extends over 17 amino acids. Germline lookup yields CDR1 LGHNA and CDR2 YNFKEQ. The CDR3 DNA follows: TGTGCCAGCAGCCAAGAAGACGGGGGGCCACCCCACAATGAGCAGTTCTTC. It encodes CASSQEDGGPPHNEQFF.

Relative to its sample, this clonotype is medium-sized (0.01 to 0.1%). This chain links TRBV29-1 with TRBJ1-1; 7 bases are a match to TRBD1. Germline values: CDR1 SQVTM, CDR2 ANQGSEA. CDR3 length: 14 amino acids. V gave up 7 bases and J gave up 5 bases; unmatched junction bases: 13. The CDR3 spells CSANPHRGGTEAFF. The DNA of the CDR3 is TGCAGCGCGAACCCTCACAGGGGTGGAACTGAAGCTTTCTTT.

The chain recombines TRBV7-2 with TRBJ2-1; D gene ambiguous. Germline-derived CDR1 and CDR2 are SGHTA and FQGNSA. The CDR3 length is 15 residues. Trimming left V 0 bases short and J 8 bases short, with 14 bases between. The CDR3 is CASSLASTRTDEQFF. The DNA of the CDR3 is TGTGCCAGCAGCTTAGCGAGTACCCGTACGGATGAGCAGTTCTTC.

The gene calls are TRBV5-4 and TRBJ2-6, with a tentative D call TRBD2 (6 bases). The CDR3 has 14 residues. Between the trimmed V and J ends, which lost 4 bases and 3 bases, there was a span of 8 bases. From germline, CDR1 is SGHNT and CDR2 YYREEE (reference sequence). The CDR3 is CASSPGLGANVLTF. CDR3 coding DNA: TGTGCCAGCAGCCCGGGACTTGGGGCCAACGTCCTGACTTTC.

The chain is built from TRBV6-5 and TRBJ2-7; TRBD2 agrees at 10 bases. Germline V gene data show CDR1 as MNHEY and CDR2 as SVGAGI. The CDR3 is made up of 15 amino acids. This CDR3 reads CASSLLAGAGYEQYV. In DNA form, the CDR3 reads TGTGCTAGCAGTCTCCTAGCGGGGGCAGGCTACGAGCAGTACGTC.

There are a few counts of this clonotype. The gene calls are TRBV19 and TRBJ2-2; D ambiguous. Germline V CDR1 and CDR2: LNHDA, SQIVND (reference sequence). V lost 8 bases to trimming and J lost 3 bases, with 13 bases between them. This CDR3 spans 14 amino acids. CDR3 in DNA: TGTGCCAGTTCTTTGGTGGGGTACACCGGGGAGCTGTTTTTT. It specifies CASSLVGYTGELFF.

The genes are TRBV7-6 and TRBJ2-2, with D tentatively TRBD2 (6 bases). V gave up 2 bases and J gave up 3 bases, with 10 bases separating them. This CDR3 is built from 15 residues. CDR1 and CDR2 (germline): SGHVS, FNYEAQ. This CDR3 reads CASSLSVADTGELFF. The CDR3 coding sequence is TGTGCCAGCAGCTTAAGCGTAGCGGACACCGGGGAGCTGTTTTTT.

The chain combines TRBV5-4 with TRBJ2-3; D not resolved. This CDR3 region has 14 residues. V gave up 4 bases and J gave up 2 bases, with 11 bases separating them. CDR1 SGHNT and CDR2 YYREEE come from the germline V gene (reference sequence). This CDR3 reads CASSDGPATDTQYF. The DNA for the CDR3 is TGTGCCAGCAGCGACGGGCCCGCCACAGATACGCAGTATTTT.

This clonotype was found a few times. This chain uses TRBV7-2 with TRBJ2-1; possible D gene TRBD2, 5 bases. CDR1 is SGHTA, CDR2 FQGNSA, per germline. The CDR3 has 11 residues. Trimming left V 3 bases short and J 12 bases short, with 9 bases between. The CDR3 is CASSFGEGQFF. The CDR3 DNA follows: TGTGCCAGCAGCTTCGGGGAAGGGCAGTTCTTC. Based on the CDR3 plus reference TRBV7-2 and TRBJ2-1, the full variable domain is GAGVSQSPSNKVTEKGKDVELRCDPISGHTALYWYRQSLGQGLEFLIYFQGNSAPDKSGLPSDRFSAERTGGSVSTLTIQRTQQEDSAVYLCASSFGEGQFFGPGTRLTVL.